The next 27 T cell receptor beta chains were all read from a single sample in a study of OX40 agonist ivuxolimab in advanced cancers. Produced via immunoSEQ multiplex PCR; TCRdb's table is partial and in-frame only. The sample includes around 98,000 clones, around 88% of them seen just once. The specimen was CD4+ or CD8+ T cells sorted from blood, collected in a trial of the OX40 agonist ivuxolimab. The receptors shown here come from an adult with an advanced solid tumor such as melanoma, head and neck, liver or kidney cancer.

The V call is TRBV4-1, the J call TRBJ1-2, with D maybe TRBD1 (6 bases). Between the trimmed V and J ends, which lost 1 base and 2 bases, there was a span of 20 bases. Germline-derived CDR1 and CDR2 are MGHRA and YSYEKL. The CDR3 has 18 amino acids. The CDR3 loop reads CASSQVGQGSLLNYGYTF. DNA for the CDR3: TGCGCCAGCAGCCAAGTGGGGCAGGGGTCGCTTCTGAACTATGGCTACACCTTC.

This rearrangement joins TRBV5-6 to TRBJ2-3, with TRBD1 identical over 8 bases. The V gene end was trimmed by 4 bases and the J gene end by 3 bases; junction bases not matched to a gene: 7. This CDR3 has 15 residues. The germline V gene has CDR1 SGHDT and CDR2 YYEEEE. CDR3 sequence: CASSPGTGRTDTQYF. CDR3 in DNA: TGTGCCAGCAGCCCCGGGACAGGCCGAACAGATACGCAGTATTTT. The full variable domain, its missing parts supplied by reference TRBV5-6 and TRBJ2-3, is DAGVTQSPTHLIKTRGQQVTLRCSPKSGHDTVSWYQQALGQGPQFIFQYYEEEERQRGNFPDRFSGHQFPNYSSELNVNALLLGDSALYLCASSPGTGRTDTQYFGPGTRLTVL.

This chain joins TRBV28 and TRBJ1-2; D is unclear. From germline, CDR1 is MDHEN and CDR2 SYDVKM. The CDR3 is 13 amino acids. Trimming stripped 5 bases from V and 8 bases from J, with 15 bases between. The CDR3 sequence: CASSVRGSRGYTF. For the CDR3, the DNA is TGTGCCAGCAGTGTCCGTGGGAGTCGAGGCTACACCTTC.

J is TRBJ2-7 and V is TRBV10-3; 7 bases are shared with TRBD2. The germline V gene encodes CDR1 ENHRY and CDR2 SYGVKD. J lost 3 bases, V lost 4 bases, and 6 bases had no gene match. The CDR3 loop spans 14 amino acids. The CDR3 nucleotides are TGTGCCATCAGTGGGGACCCGGGGGGCTACGAGCAGTACTTC. It encodes CAISGDPGGYEQYF.

The genes are TRBV7-2 and TRBJ2-7; no clear D. The CDR3 loop spans 12 amino acids. The germline V and J ends were trimmed by 3 bases and 4 bases, with 7 bases remaining between them. CDR1 is SGHTA, CDR2 FQGNSA, per germline. As DNA, the CDR3 is TGTGCCAGCAGCTTCGACGTTTACGAGCAGTACTTC. As protein: CASSFDVYEQYF.

The chain combines TRBV9 with TRBJ1-2; a weak D match, TRBD1 (6 bases). Trimming removed 4 bases from V and 8 bases from J, with 15 bases in between. The CDR3 is 13 residues long. Looked up from germline, CDR1 is SGDLS and CDR2 is YYNGEE. CDR3 loop: CASSRGQEAGYTF. The DNA of the CDR3 is TGTGCCAGCAGCCGGGGACAAGAAGCAGGCTACACCTTC.

This clone was seen only once. The rearrangement joins TRBV7-2 to TRBJ2-7, with D maybe TRBD2 (6 bases). CDR1 SGHTA and CDR2 FQGNSA come from the germline V gene. The CDR3 is 15 amino acids. V lost 5 bases and J lost 0, with 14 bases in between. CDR3 residues: CASSPGGTGSYEQYF. In nucleotides, the CDR3 is TGTGCCAGCAGCCCAGGAGGGACGGGCTCCTACGAGCAGTACTTC.

The V gene is TRBV19, the J gene TRBJ1-4; 7 bases fit TRBD1. V trimming: 4 bases; J trimming: 5 bases; junction bases outside the gene matches: 7. The length of the CDR3 is 15 residues. Germline assignment: CDR1 LNHDA and CDR2 SQIVND (reference sequence). The CDR3 DNA sequence: TGTGCCAGTAGTACAGACAGGGCCGCAAATGAAAAACTGTTTTTT. Encoded protein: CASSTDRAANEKLFF.

V and J are TRBV5-4 and TRBJ1-1; D is unclear. This CDR3 comprises 12 residues. Germline V gives CDR1 SGHNT, CDR2 YYREEE (reference sequence). V was cut by 4 bases and J by 3 bases, with 7 bases left in between. The CDR3 loop is CASSLQDTEAFF. The CDR3 DNA reads TGTGCCAGCAGCCTTCAGGACACTGAAGCTTTCTTT.

A word on this clone: Without the conserved terminal phenylalanine or tryptophan, this CDR3 likely stems from a read error. This chain joins TRBV11-1 and TRBJ1-6; unclear D gene. Germline CDR1 SGHAT, CDR2 FQDESV (reference sequence). The V gene lost 7 bases and the J gene lost 7 bases, with 11 bases spanning the gap. The CDR3 runs 13 residues. The CDR3 DNA is TGTGCCAGCACGGACCATCCAAATTCACCCCTCCACCTT. It codes for CASTDHPNSPLHL.

The rearrangement links TRBV7-9 to TRBJ1-4; TRBD1 matches 9 bases. CDR1 SEHNR and CDR2 FQNEAQ come from the germline V gene (reference sequence). CDR3 length: 14 residues. The junction had 4 bases not matched to a gene; V was cut back by 5 bases and J by 6 bases. CDR3: CASSLWTGDEKLFF. In DNA form, the CDR3 reads TGTGCCAGCAGCCTGTGGACAGGGGATGAAAAACTGTTTTTT.

This chain connects TRBV7-8 to TRBJ1-3; D gene uncertain. The CDR3 runs 16 residues. Germline assignment: CDR1 SGHVS and CDR2 FQNEAQ. Trimming left V 5 bases short and J 1 base short, with 15 bases between. CDR3 in amino acids: CASSAPSVGSGNTIYF. The CDR3 coding sequence is TGTGCCAGCAGCGCGCCCTCCGTTGGTTCTGGAAACACCATATATTTT. Full variable domain (outside the CDR3, taken from reference TRBV7-8 and TRBJ1-3): GAGVSQSPRYKVAKRGQDVALRCDPISGHVSLFWYQQALGQGPEFLTYFQNEAQLDKSGLPSDRFFAERPEGSVSTLKIQRTQQEDSAVYLCASSAPSVGSGNTIYFGEGSWLTVV.

The genes are TRBV4-2 and TRBJ2-3; 8 bases fit TRBD2. Germline CDR1 reads LGHNA; CDR2 reads YNFKEQ. This CDR3 is 15 amino acids long. After removal of 4 bases from V and 0 bases from J, the junction contained 3 bases not matched to a gene. The CDR3 loop is CASSRGGSSTDTQYF. For the CDR3, the DNA is TGTGCCAGCAGCCGCGGGGGGTCCAGCACAGATACGCAGTATTTT.

The rearrangement joins TRBV7-8 to TRBJ2-5, with a tentative D call TRBD2 (6 bases). Trimming shortened V by 2 bases and J by 5 bases, and 18 bases separated the two germline ends. The CDR3 has 16 residues. The germline V gene encodes CDR1 SGHVS and CDR2 FQNEAQ. The CDR3 spells CASSLIPRLVGETQYF. CDR3 bases: TGTGCCAGCAGCTTAATCCCTCGACTAGTTGGGGAGACCCAGTACTTC. The whole variable domain, filled in from reference TRBV7-8 and TRBJ2-5, reads GAGVSQSPRYKVAKRGQDVALRCDPISGHVSLFWYQQALGQGPEFLTYFQNEAQLDKSGLPSDRFFAERPEGSVSTLKIQRTQQEDSAVYLCASSLIPRLVGETQYFGPGTRLLVL.

About this clone itself: This specimen includes other DNA sequences encoding the same CDR3. The CDR3 here is CASSRNSGGQETQYF. The CDR3 bases are TGTGCCAGCAGCCGGAATAGTGGGGGTCAAGAGACCCAGTACTTC. The chain recombines TRBV7-6 with TRBJ2-5, with D possibly called TRBD1 or TRBD2 (5 bases each). The CDR3 extends over 15 amino acids. Germline V CDR1 and CDR2: SGHVS, FNYEAQ. V lost 5 bases to trimming and J lost 2 bases, with 15 bases between them.

This clone was seen once. The chain uses TRBV6-1 and TRBJ1-4; perhaps TRBD1 as D (5 bases). The CDR3 length is 15 residues. Germline-derived CDR1 and CDR2 are MNHNS and SASEGT. V was cut by 0 bases and J by 6 bases, with 11 bases left in between. The DNA of the CDR3 is TGTGCCAGCAGTGAAGCATGGGGGGAGGATGAAAAACTGTTTTTT. It codes for CASSEAWGEDEKLFF.

This clone was recorded once. CDR3 in amino acids: CASSLQGEETQYF. The CDR3 DNA sequence: TGTGCCAGCAGCTTGCAGGGGGAAGAGACCCAGTACTTC. V gene TRBV5-5 combines with J gene TRBJ2-5, with 7 positions matching TRBD1. The CDR3 sequence is 13 residues long. Germline CDR1 and CDR2: SGHKS and YYEKEE (reference sequence). The ends lost 1 base at V and 3 bases at J; junction bases unmatched: 0.

The genes are TRBV11-1 and TRBJ2-5; 9 nucleotides agree with TRBD1. With 5 bases clipped from V and 3 bases from J, the junction kept 4 bases outside the gene matches. Germline CDR1 is SGHAT and CDR2 is FQDESV (reference sequence). The CDR3 consists of 14 residues. CDR3 residues: CASSRGQGKETQYF. The CDR3 DNA reads TGTGCCAGCAGCCGGGGACAGGGTAAAGAGACCCAGTACTTC.

As regards this clone: Here the CDR3 omits its conserved ending phenylalanine or tryptophan, so a read error is the likely source. This chain connects TRBV6-1 to TRBJ1-6; tentative D call: TRBD1 (6 bases). CDR3 length: 12 residues. V dropped 6 bases and J dropped 8 bases, with 8 bases sitting between them. Germline V gives CDR1 MNHNS, CDR2 SASEGT. CDR3: CASRQGDSPLHL. DNA for the CDR3: TGTGCCAGCAGACAGGGAGATTCACCCCTCCACCTT.

The chain combines TRBV2 with TRBJ2-7; D ambiguous. V gave up 5 bases and J gave up 2 bases, with 7 bases separating them. The CDR3 is made up of 12 amino acids. The germline gives CDR1 SNHLY, CDR2 FYNNEI. CDR3 sequence (DNA): TGTGCCAGCAGTACAGCGACCTACGAGCAGTACTTC. It translates to CASSTATYEQYF.

This sequence joins TRBV2 and TRBJ2-2, with TRBD1 matching 12 bases. J gave up 5 bases and V 4 bases, and 5 bases lay outside the gene matches. The CDR3 length is 16 residues. Germline values: CDR1 SNHLY, CDR2 FYNNEI. CDR3 DNA sequence: TGTGCCAGCAGTGCGGGGACAGGGGGCTATACCGGGGAGCTGTTTTTT. Translation: CASSAGTGGYTGELFF. Variable domain in full (rest from reference TRBV2 and TRBJ2-2): EPEVTQTPSHQVTQMGQEVILRCVPISNHLYFYWYRQILGQKVEFLVSFYNNEISEKSEIFDDQFSVERPDGSNFTLKIRSTKLEDSAMYFCASSAGTGGYTGELFFGEGSRLTVL.

Remarks on this clone: Other DNA sequences in the same sample also yield this CDR3. This chain links TRBV5-4 with TRBJ1-2; 7 nucleotides line up with TRBD1. Germline V gene lookup returns CDR1 SGHNT and CDR2 YYREEE (reference sequence). This CDR3 contains 17 residues. Trimming cost V 4 bases and J 5 bases; bases outside gene matches: 17. CDR3 in amino acids: CASSPTKEPRGDYGYTF. CDR3 coding DNA: TGTGCCAGCAGCCCCACAAAGGAGCCCAGGGGGGATTATGGCTACACCTTC.

This clone was counted between two and nine times. Likely a read error: the CDR3 ends without its conserved phenylalanine or tryptophan. CDR3 DNA: TGTGCCACCAAAGTGGGGAAGAATTCACCCCTCCACCTT. Protein sequence: CATKVGKNSPLHL. J is TRBJ1-6 and V is TRBV2; no reliable D call. The V gene lost 10 bases and the J gene lost 7 bases, with 14 bases spanning the gap. Germline V CDR1 and CDR2: SNHLY, FYNNEI. This CDR3 has 13 amino acids.

The chain employs TRBV10-3 and TRBJ2-1; D call uncertain. V gave up 4 bases and J gave up 2 bases, with 12 bases separating them. The germline V gene has CDR1 ENHRY and CDR2 SYGVKD. CDR3 length: 15 residues. CDR3 protein: CAISASGQPYNEQFF. DNA for the CDR3: TGTGCCATCAGTGCCTCCGGCCAGCCCTACAATGAGCAGTTCTTC.

The V and J genes are TRBV19 and TRBJ1-4, with D uncertain. Germline loops: CDR1 LNHDA, CDR2 SQIVND (reference sequence). V lost 10 bases, J lost 0 bases, and 21 bases lay in between. This CDR3 is built from 17 residues. The CDR3 spells CATRLSFSKSTNEKLFF. The CDR3, as DNA: TGTGCCACCCGACTCAGCTTCTCGAAATCAACTAATGAAAAACTGTTTTTT.

The chain combines TRBV5-1 with TRBJ1-2; D is uncertain. V was shortened by 0 bases and J by 5 bases, with 8 bases between the two germline ends. CDR1 and CDR2 (germline): SGHRS, YFSETQ. The length of the CDR3 is 13 residues. CDR3 loop: CASSLGTVYGYTF. CDR3 nucleotide sequence: TGCGCCAGCAGCTTGGGGACGGTATATGGCTACACCTTC. Looking up the rest from reference TRBV5-1 and TRBJ1-2 gives the full variable domain: KAGVTQTPRYLIKTRGQQVTLSCSPISGHRSVSWYQQTPGQGLQFLFEYFSETQRNKGNFPGRFSGRQFSNSRSEMNVSTLELGDSALYLCASSLGTVYGYTFGSGTRLTVV.

This chain links TRBV7-3 with TRBJ2-7; D is unclear. The CDR3 is made up of 12 amino acids. Trimming pared 3 bases from V and 2 bases from J, leaving 5 bases between. Germline V gene sequence: CDR1 SGHTA, CDR2 FQGTGA. CDR3 region: CASSFGTYEQYF. CDR3 bases: TGTGCCAGCAGCTTCGGTACCTACGAGCAGTACTTC.